The next 10 T cell receptor beta chains were all read from a single sample in a study of radiotherapy plus CTLA-4 blockade in lung cancer. The table came from immunoSEQ multiplex PCR; TCRdb's copy has only in-frame clones and leaves some out. The sample records around 80,000 clones, 80% to 85% being singletons. The input for sequencing was peripheral blood, taken from a patient treated with radiotherapy plus ipilimumab. The source of these receptors is a human donor with non-small cell lung cancer who had stable disease on radiotherapy plus ipilimumab.

The V and J genes are TRBV6-5 and TRBJ2-1, with 8 bases matching TRBD2. Germline V gene sequence: CDR1 MNHEY, CDR2 SVGAGI. The CDR3 extends over 15 amino acids. J gave up 13 bases and V 2 bases, and 13 bases lay outside the gene matches. The CDR3 DNA is TGTGCCAGCAGTTACCAGCGGGAGAGTACAATGAAACAGTTCTTC. Its protein product is CASSYQRESTMKQFF.

The chain employs TRBV11-3 and TRBJ2-1; 9 bases agree with TRBD1. This CDR3 comprises 16 residues. Germline CDR1 SGHNT, CDR2 YENEEA. The V segment lost 5 bases and the J segment 3 bases; nucleotides outside the gene matches: 8. The DNA of the CDR3 is TGTGCCAGCAGCCCCACCGGGACAGGGATCTACAATGAGCAGTTCTTC. Its translation is CASSPTGTGIYNEQFF.

By share of the sample, this clone is medium-sized. V usage is TRBV29-1 and J usage is TRBJ1-2, with 9 nucleotides matching TRBD1. This CDR3 region has 12 residues. Germline assignment: CDR1 SQVTM and CDR2 ANQGSEA. V shed 0 bases, J shed 11 bases, and the junction held 4 bases outside the gene matches. Here the CDR3 reads CSVEDGTGPYTF. DNA for the CDR3: TGCAGCGTTGAAGACGGGACAGGGCCGTACACCTTC.

V gene TRBV15 combines with J gene TRBJ2-2; possible D gene TRBD2, 6 bases. CDR3 length equals 14 residues. The germline V gene has CDR1 LNHNV and CDR2 YYDKDF (reference sequence). V gave up 6 bases and J gave up 5 bases, with 13 bases separating them. The CDR3, as DNA: TGTGCCACCAGTGTCGGGGGAGATACCGGGGAGCTGTTTTTT. As protein: CATSVGGDTGELFF. The variable domain in full, with the rest retrieved from reference TRBV15 and TRBJ2-2, is DAMVIQNPRYQVTQFGKPVTLSCSQTLNHNVMYWYQQKSSQAPKLLFHYYDKDFNNEADTPDNFQSRRPNTSFCFLDIRSPGLGDTAMYLCATSVGGDTGELFFGEGSRLTVL.

The chain's CDR3 is CATTQGPNYEQYF. The CDR3 nucleotides read TGTGCCACAACCCAGGGGCCCAACTACGAGCAGTACTTC. The chain combines TRBV19 with TRBJ2-7, with a tentative D call TRBD1 (6 bases). The CDR3 is made up of 13 amino acids. CDR1 and CDR2 (germline): LNHDA, SQIVND (reference sequence). The V end lost 10 bases, the J end lost 3 bases, and 16 bases lay between the germline ends.

The chain recombines TRBV19 with TRBJ2-5; D may be TRBD2 (5 bases). The V end lost 4 bases, the J end lost 5 bases, and 14 bases lay between the germline ends. The CDR3 spans 14 residues. Germline CDR1 is LNHDA and CDR2 is SQIVND (reference sequence). CDR3 coding DNA: TGTGCCAGTAGTACCTTCGGGATGCGGGAGACCCAGTACTTC. The encoded protein is CASSTFGMRETQYF.

This clone was seen a few times. The chain employs TRBV7-9 and TRBJ2-7; TRBD1 matches 9 bases. The length of the CDR3 is 15 residues. Per germline, CDR1 SEHNR and CDR2 FQNEAQ (reference sequence). J was trimmed by 3 bases and V by 5 bases; bases with no gene match: 8. The CDR3 sequence is CASSPRDRVYYEQYF. The CDR3, as DNA: TGTGCCAGCAGCCCCCGGGACAGGGTCTACTACGAGCAGTACTTC.

The chain couples TRBV9 to TRBJ2-1; 15 bases align to TRBD2. Germline CDR1 is SGDLS and CDR2 is YYNGEE. There are 17 residues in the CDR3. V was clipped by 4 bases and J by 6 bases; unmatched bases: 8. CDR3 protein: CASSPRTSGRALNEQFF. CDR3 DNA: TGTGCCAGCAGCCCACGGACTAGCGGGAGGGCCCTCAATGAGCAGTTCTTC.

The CDR3 spells CASSQSAGGGTEAFF. In nucleotides, the CDR3 is TGTGCCAGCAGCCAAAGCGCAGGTGGGGGCACTGAAGCTTTCTTT. This chain joins TRBV7-2 and TRBJ1-1, with D possibly TRBD1 on 5 matching bases. V was trimmed by 5 bases and J by 4 bases, leaving 17 bases between them. The germline CDR1 and CDR2 sequences are SGHTA and FQGNSA. The length of the CDR3 is 15 residues.

The chain has TRBV7-3 and TRBJ2-3; the match to TRBD2 covers 8 bases. Germline values: CDR1 SGHTA, CDR2 FQGTGA. The CDR3 sequence is 15 residues long. J lost 5 bases, V lost 5 bases, and 9 bases had no gene match. The CDR3 here is CASSPGLGHRDTQYF. CDR3 bases: TGTGCCAGCAGCCCGGGACTAGGGCATAGAGATACGCAGTATTTT.